This T cell receptor beta chain was sequenced in a study of CD8 T cells in ankylosing spondylitis. Study-wide results and caveats: Significant enrichment of disease-linked clones was reportedly seen in matched ankylosing spondylitis synovial fluid. Within ankylosing spondylitis blood, a TCR beta motif made up of seven or eight highly homologous variants appeared to be characteristic.

TCR beta libraries were made by quantitative 5'-RACE with molecular barcodes. In TCRdb, the 5' RACE reads were re-called with MiXCR into one record per CDR3 protein. The sample includes 100,000 or so distinct CDR3 sequences, 24% seen only once; the top ten take roughly an eighth. The CDR3 consists of 11 residues. Turning to this clonotype: Its antigen is unknown. Sequence at one end of the junction differs from germline and may be a read error.

The source material was synovial fluid, either unsorted or a sorted T cell fraction (not recorded which). The chain employs TRBV12-3 or TRBV12-4 and TRBJ1-5; D gene unclear. This TCR was sampled from a male donor with ankylosing spondylitis. The CDR3 loop reads CASTDGNRPVF. As DNA, the CDR3 is TGTGCCAGCACCGACGGGAACCGCCCGGTTTTT.